Each of the 21 T cell receptor beta chains below was sequenced from the same sample in a study of blood T cell dynamics during melanoma immunotherapy. Time point in this sample: week 3, after first cycle of checkpoint inhibitor. The method was immunoSEQ multiplex PCR; TCRdb's version includes in-frame clones alone and lacks a portion of them. The table has fewer than 9,500 clones, over 65% seen once; the top ten hold 5.2%. The sample in question was blood, obtained from a patient treated with checkpoint blockade. Every receptor here comes from a human donor with melanoma.

V gene TRBV5-1 combines with J gene TRBJ1-3; no definite D call. Germline V gene lookup returns CDR1 SGHRS and CDR2 YFSETQ. V lost 4 bases and J lost 8, with 16 bases in between. The CDR3 loop spans 14 amino acids. CDR3 protein: CASSISNNKDTIYF. CDR3 coding DNA: TGCGCCAGCAGCATATCGAATAACAAGGACACCATATATTTT.

This clone has just a few counts. V usage is TRBV19 and J usage is TRBJ1-5, with a weak D call TRBD1 (6 bases). Trimming shortened V by 6 bases and J by 6 bases, and 15 bases separated the two germline ends. This CDR3 has 14 residues. Per the germline V gene, CDR1 is LNHDA and CDR2 is SQIVND (reference sequence). The CDR3 nucleotides read TGTGCCAGTAGGAAGGGGGGCTCGGCTCAGCCCCAGCATTTT. This gives the protein CASRKGGSAQPQHF.

This clone was counted only a few times. In DNA, the CDR3 is TGTGCCAGCAGTTTACTTACAGGGAAAGGCTACACCTTC. It translates to CASSLLTGKGYTF. This rearrangement joins TRBV28 to TRBJ1-2; tentatively, D is TRBD1 (6 bases). The CDR3 sequence is 13 residues long. Germline CDR1 and CDR2: MDHEN and SYDVKM. Trimming shortened V by 2 bases and J by 8 bases, and 12 bases separated the two germline ends.

The chain combines TRBV7-9 with TRBJ2-3; tentatively, D is TRBD2 (5 bases). Germline CDR1 and CDR2: SEHNR and FQNEAQ (reference sequence). The CDR3 consists of 16 residues. Deletions cut 2 bases from V and 4 bases from J, with 16 bases between. DNA for the CDR3: TGTGCCAGCAGCTTAAATGTGGGAGCAGTCGCAGATACGCAGTATTTT. It translates to CASSLNVGAVADTQYF.

The CDR3 region is CASSFRQGGLGEQYF. The CDR3 coding sequence is TGTGCCAGTAGTTTCAGGCAGGGGGGATTAGGCGAGCAGTACTTC. This chain links TRBV19 with TRBJ2-7; TRBD1 is a possible D gene (7 bases). Germline V gene data show CDR1 as LNHDA and CDR2 as SQIVND (reference sequence). The V end was cut by 5 bases, the J end by 6 bases, with 20 bases between. The length of the CDR3 is 15 residues.

J is TRBJ1-4 and V is TRBV5-4; D is ambiguous. In germline, CDR1 is SGHNT, CDR2 YYREEE (reference sequence). The CDR3 is made up of 14 amino acids. The V end was cut by 4 bases, the J end by 7 bases, with 14 bases between. The CDR3 region has the DNA TGTGCCAGCAGCCAAGTCATGGGGATTGAAAAACTGTTTTTT. This sequence encodes CASSQVMGIEKLFF.

The genes are TRBV5-4 and TRBJ2-1; possible D gene TRBD2, 7 bases. There are 15 residues in the CDR3. Per germline, CDR1 SGHNT and CDR2 YYREEE (reference sequence). Trimming removed 3 bases at V and 5 bases at J, with 15 bases between. CDR3 in DNA: TGTGCCAGCAGCTCTCTGGGGGGGCCCCACAATGAGCAGTTCTTC. Its translation: CASSSLGGPHNEQFF. Based on the CDR3 plus reference TRBV5-4 and TRBJ2-1, the full variable domain is ETGVTQSPTHLIKTRGQQVTLRCSSQSGHNTVSWYQQALGQGPQFIFQYYREEENGRGNFPPRFSGLQFPNYSSELNVNALELDDSALYLCASSSLGGPHNEQFFGPGTRLTVL.

V and J are TRBV11-2 and TRBJ1-3, with D uncertain. The CDR3 spans 13 residues. Per germline, CDR1 SGHAT and CDR2 FQNNGV. V was trimmed by 5 bases and J by 5 bases, leaving 10 bases between them. The CDR3 sequence is CASSLRARNTIYF. DNA of the CDR3: TGTGCCAGCAGCCTTCGGGCTCGAAACACCATATATTTT.

This chain uses TRBV30 with TRBJ2-7; TRBD2 is a possible D gene (6 bases). Germline loops: CDR1 GTSNPN, CDR2 SVGIG (reference sequence). V was clipped by 7 bases and J by 0 bases, with 19 bases between them. The CDR3 covers 15 residues. The CDR3, as DNA: TGTGCCTCTCACAACGGGAGCGTCAGCTCCTACGAGCAGTACGTC. Protein: CASHNGSVSSYEQYV.

The CDR3 nucleotides read TGTGCCAGCTCAACCGGGACAGGGACTAACTATGGCTACACCTTC. It codes for CASSTGTGTNYGYTF. This sequence joins TRBV18 and TRBJ1-2; 9 positions match TRBD1. Germline CDR1 KGHSH, CDR2 LQKENI. The CDR3 is 15 amino acids. V trimming: 5 bases; J trimming: 0 bases; junction bases outside the gene matches: 4.

The chain joins TRBV2 to TRBJ1-4; D remains unclear. Per the germline V gene, CDR1 is SNHLY and CDR2 is FYNNEI. The CDR3 is 11 amino acids. Trimming took off 7 bases at V and 10 bases at J, with 10 bases between the two ends. CDR3 DNA sequence: TGTGCCAGCACTAACACGGGAAAACTGTTTTTT. This gives the protein CASTNTGKLFF.

The CDR3, as DNA: TGTGCCAGCAGCTTGGCCGTTGGCTACCAAGGCTACACCTTC. Translated, it gives CASSLAVGYQGYTF. This chain links TRBV5-4 with TRBJ1-2; D gene uncertain. CDR1 and CDR2 from the germline V gene are SGHNT and YYREEE (reference sequence). The CDR3 has 14 residues. The ends were cut back, 0 bases at V and 8 bases at J, with 14 bases in the middle.

V usage is TRBV29-1 and J usage is TRBJ1-4; no clear D gene. V lost 7 bases to trimming and J lost 4 bases, with 19 bases between them. Germline CDR1 reads SQVTM; CDR2 reads ANQGSEA. There are 15 residues in the CDR3. The CDR3 sequence is CSGSNKGGDNEKLFF. The CDR3 bases are TGCAGCGGGTCAAACAAGGGCGGGGATAATGAAAAACTGTTTTTT.

The chain uses TRBV19 and TRBJ1-2, with 10 bases matching TRBD1. J lost 3 bases, V lost 5 bases, and 6 bases had no gene match. Germline loops: CDR1 LNHDA, CDR2 SQIVND (reference sequence). The CDR3 contains 15 residues. CDR3 nucleotides: TGTGCCAGTAGTTCGGGGACAGGGGTGTACTATGGCTACACCTTC. Encoded protein: CASSSGTGVYYGYTF.

The chain carries TRBV19 and TRBJ1-1, with D possibly matching TRBD1 (5 bases). The V end lost 5 bases, the J end lost 2 bases, and 12 bases lay between the germline ends. The CDR3 extends over 14 amino acids. Germline V gene sequence: CDR1 LNHDA, CDR2 SQIVND (reference sequence). CDR3 amino acids: CASSVGRANTEAFF. The CDR3 DNA is TGTGCCAGTAGTGTAGGCAGGGCTAACACTGAAGCTTTCTTT. The variable domain in full, completed from reference TRBV19 and TRBJ1-1, reads DGGITQSPKYLFRKEGQNVTLSCEQNLNHDAMYWYRQDPGQGLRLIYYSQIVNDFQKGDIAEGYSVSREKKESFPLTVTSAQKNPTAFYLCASSVGRANTEAFFGQGTRLTVV.

This chain connects TRBV7-9 to TRBJ1-2, with D possibly matching TRBD1 (5 bases). From germline, CDR1 is SEHNR and CDR2 FQNEAQ (reference sequence). The CDR3 sequence is 16 residues long. Trimming removed 5 bases at V and 4 bases at J, with 20 bases between. CDR3 nucleotide sequence: TGTGCCAGCAGCGCTATATTCGGGGGACTGTCCTATGGCTACACCTTC. Encoded protein: CASSAIFGGLSYGYTF.

In the case of this clone: One end of the junction varies from germline; a read error may be responsible. The V call is TRBV11-2, the J call TRBJ1-2; D ambiguous. The CDR3 sequence is 14 residues long. CDR1 SGHAT and CDR2 FQNNGV come from the germline V gene. CDR3 in amino acids: CASSLGADNYGHTF. The CDR3 coding sequence is TGTGCCAGCAGCTTAGGGGCGGATAACTATGGCCACACCTTC.

This clone was seen more than once but under ten times. DNA of the CDR3: TGTGCCAGCTCACCAAATCGAAGGGCGGCCGAGAGGCCCTATGGCTACACCTTC. This encodes CASSPNRRAAERPYGYTF. The chain has TRBV18 and TRBJ1-2, with D hard to call. Trimming stripped 2 bases from V and 4 bases from J, with 23 bases between. There are 18 residues in the CDR3. CDR1 and CDR2 (germline): KGHSH, LQKENI.

The chain is built from TRBV18 and TRBJ1-1, with no clear D. CDR3 length: 13 residues. The germline V gene has CDR1 KGHSH and CDR2 LQKENI. Trimming took off 1 base at V and 5 bases at J, with 8 bases between the two ends. CDR3: CASSPRRETEAFF. The CDR3 DNA reads TGTGCCAGCTCACCACGGCGGGAAACTGAAGCTTTCTTT.

J is TRBJ1-3 and V is TRBV28, with unresolved D. Germline CDR1 and CDR2: MDHEN and SYDVKM. The CDR3 sequence is 11 residues long. V lost 5 bases and J 7 bases, leaving 6 bases between the germline ends. The CDR3 nucleotides read TGTGCCAGCAGTGAGATCAACACCATATATTTT. Amino acid sequence: CASSEINTIYF.

This chain uses TRBV27 with TRBJ1-3, with 8 bases that match TRBD1. This CDR3 is 16 amino acids long. The germline V gene encodes CDR1 MNHEY and CDR2 SMNVEV (reference sequence). After removal of 2 bases from V and 4 bases from J, the junction contained 7 bases not matched to a gene. CDR3 nucleotide sequence: TGTGCCAGCAGTTTAAGTAGTCAGGGGGCAGGAAACACCATATATTTT. Residues: CASSLSSQGAGNTIYF.